This T cell receptor (beta chain) was recorded in a study of blood T cell repertoires in COVID-19. Study as a whole: The United States, Italy and Spain supplied acute and convalescent COVID-19 samples. The analysed material was cDNA or gDNA that came from T cells, B-cell-depleted T cells, or PBMCs.

Authors' processing steps: Nucleated cell counts were estimated from reference gene primer amplification. Libraries were prepared by immunoSEQ multiplex PCR; TCRdb keeps only in-frame clonotypes and omits some of them. The DNA gave D and trimming, while V, J and clone size come from that table. Of under 5,500 clones in the sample, roughly four fifths were seen once. The CDR3 has 14 residues. Between the trimmed V and J ends, which lost 0 bases and 6 bases, there was a span of 12 bases. Per germline, CDR1 LNHNV and CDR2 YYDKDF (reference sequence). The V and J genes are TRBV15 and TRBJ2-7; weak D call: TRBD1 (6 bases). The sample was peripheral blood. The source of this sequence is a man between 70 and 80 years old with active COVID-19. In DNA, the CDR3 is TGTGCCACCAGCAGAGATTACAGGGACGGCGAGCAGTACTTC. This sequence encodes CATSRDYRDGEQYF.